This T cell receptor (beta chain) was recovered during a study of cytomegalovirus exposure and HLA in healthy donors (dated by TCRdb to the late 2010s). Regarding the research as a whole: An earlier analysis of 587 of the donors reported 276 Gb of sequence data and 100 million to 120 million unique TCR beta sequences obtained from some 200 million T cells. On average, 235,054 unique TCR beta nucleotide sequences were sequenced per donor among 398 genotyped donors of the cohort, with roughly 18% of those sequences being non-productive. Donor age, sex, ethnicity and CMV serostatus were collected together with the repertoire data. Among the roughly 390 genotyped donors, around 81% belonged to the genetic ancestry cluster associated with self-reported Caucasian donors. To predict cytomegalovirus infection status, the study brought together high-throughput TCR immunosequencing, statistical association of individual TCRs with disease status, and machine learning. A later genetic analysis used genome-wide SNP genotypes for 398 of the 666 donors, treating that subset as a discovery cohort. The T cell repertoires of 700 or so subjects were profiled by immunosequencing and related to cytomegalovirus serostatus. Besides the first cohort of roughly 640 subjects, a separate validation cohort made up of some 110 different subjects was used. Typing coverage differed by locus: A, B, C, DRB1 and DQB1 were typed in roughly 620-640 donors, DQA1 in 522, DPA1 in some 570, and DPB1 in around 490. Class I and class II HLA loci were covered by the typing at four-digit resolution. A later analysis re-examined previously published TCR beta repertoires from just over 650 donors and added high-resolution HLA genotyping to investigate patterns of TCR occurrence. All discovery cohort repertoires had been generated on a single sequencing platform. In an earlier analysis of over 550 of the donors, high-throughput TCR beta sequencing was used to judge whether each TCR beta V gene segment behaved as functional or pseudogenic. Approximately 330 gigabases of sequencing data and around 80 million unique TCR sequences made up an early release that covered 500 to 700 HLA-typed donors. The later analysis used no new phenotypic data to find candidate immune exposures, relying instead on TCR beta sequences and their occurrence across donors. The study aimed to test whether signatures of past pathogen exposure could be identified by cataloging public T cell receptors. Five DR-DQ haplotypes were handled as single units for association and clustering because linkage in the cohort was strong. The investigation overall reported the following: Because HLA typing was missing for some donors at each locus, association tests included only the typed subset. The cohort was sequenced for TCR beta chains only, and without alpha or paired-chain data the features that could be detected were limited. According to a later genetic analysis, donors in an Asian-associated ancestry cluster had fewer N-insertions in productive TCRs than the roughly 700-donor mean. Some IMGT-functional V segments, including TRBV6-2 and TRBV6-3, could not be distinguished by the 87-base-pair reads and were therefore excluded. While some public TCRs were present in many individuals, most TCR sequences turned up only very rarely across donors. Strong co-occurrence of HLA alleles, especially DR and DQ, made assigning TCR associations to individual alleles difficult. Some 15 rarely observed V segments, including chromosome 9 orphons, were excluded from the earlier analysis of several hundred of the donors because counts were too low. The study gave a list of 150 to 200 TCR beta chains associated with cytomegalovirus. In a later analysis, HLA-associated TCR beta chains were found to be more clonally expanded and to have lower generation probabilities than equally common non-associated chains. According to a later analysis, TCR association rates differed among HLA loci, with DRB1 alleles showing the most associated TCRs and HLA-C alleles showing the fewest. According to a later analysis, parvovirus B19, influenza, CMV and Epstein-Barr virus appeared linked to several top co-occurrence clusters. Linkage disequilibrium might explain the correlated functional status among segregating V segments, but an unknown experimental factor could not be excluded. Presence/absence analyses assumed roughly uniform sequencing depth across donors, an assumption that may not hold. A group of highly shared sequence variants was considered likely to be a technical artifact of the sequencing pipeline. Broadly in line with IMGT annotations, most TCR beta V segments showed up in productive rearrangements about 87% or about 30% of the time in an earlier analysis of a few hundred of the donors. A further reported finding was that TCR beta sequences accurately predicted the HLA-A and HLA-B alleles for most subjects in the first cohort. Three of the identified cytomegalovirus-associated TCR beta chains were confirmed in vitro to be specific for cytomegalovirus antigens. V-gene and J-gene trimming of TCR beta chains was associated with a missense DCLRE1C variant in a later genetic analysis, and the association was replicated in an independent cohort. According to a later analysis, most CMV-associated TCR beta chains appeared to be HLA-restricted, and the HLA associations seemed to be driven largely by CMV exposure. At a false discovery rate of 0.05, a later analysis linked approximately 18,000 TCR beta sequences to specific HLA alleles. In both the original and validation cohorts, the classifier was reported to diagnose cytomegalovirus status with high specificity and sensitivity. It was suggested by the authors that the approach could potentially be generalized to other disease states and immunological phenotypes. The only immune exposure information available for the cohort was CMV serostatus.

V loses 5 bases of germline sequence and J loses 2 bases, and the interval between the two ends is 14 bases. CDR1 and CDR2 are drawn from the germline V gene: SGHAT, FQNNGV. Reading from cysteine to phenylalanine, the CDR3 counts 15 amino acids. The kept DNA is CDR3 alone, 45 bases in frame from the first base. The cohort comprised under 700 healthy bone marrow donors. At the time of sampling, all cohort members were nominally healthy, though unrecorded immune exposures were likely present. The donor was CMV seronegative and belonged to the group of 352 seronegative cohort members. Every donor gave a peripheral blood sample, and the peripheral blood mononuclear cells from that sample were used for TCR beta sequencing. The Qiagen DNeasy Blood Extraction Kit was used to extract genomic DNA from the blood cell samples. Library creation used the immunoSEQ multiplex PCR assay. The multiplex PCR relied on a mix of 60 forward primers for TCR Vbeta segments and 13 reverse primers for TCR Jbeta segments. The CDR3 region of rearranged TCR beta genes was amplified from genomic DNA by a multiplex PCR assay. Amplified TCR beta libraries were sequenced as 87-base-pair reads on the Illumina HiSeq System. The study's processing was this. Across the 500 to 850 repertoires, a later analysis counted 78 million or so unique TCR beta chains, 8.5 million to 12 million of which were shared by at least two donors. A nearest-neighbor algorithm error-corrected the raw reads and collapsed the reads into unique sequences, merging closely related sequences to remove PCR and sequencing errors. V, D and J gene segments were assigned by aligning CDR3 sequences to IMGT reference sequences. For a sequence to be retained, a match of at least six nucleotides to both a V gene segment and a J gene segment was required. Rearrangements were classified as productive when the CDR3 lacked stop codons and remained in frame with V and J, and all other rearrangements were classified as non-productive. Following IMGT convention, CDR3 was defined as the stretch from the second conserved V-encoded cysteine to the conserved J-encoded phenylalanine. In an earlier analysis of around 600 of the donors, sequences lacking an unambiguous match to a single V gene segment were excluded. In an earlier analysis of about 590 of the donors, a V segment was called functional when productive rearrangements were above 56.7%, and segregating when the standard deviation between donors exceeded 5%. To diagnose cytomegalovirus status from the catalog of TCR beta chain sequences, a statistical classification framework was built. A later analysis assigned V and J genes by comparing TCR nucleotide sequences with IMGT/GENE-DB human TR gene sequences. A later analysis assigned CDR3 sequences and most-parsimonious VDJ recombination scenarios with the TCRdist pipeline. In a later analysis, every TCR beta chain was defined by the combination of its CDR3 amino acid sequence and its V-gene family, and reads without a unique V-gene family were dropped. As a way to deal with suspected cross-contamination and a sequencing artifact, a later analysis dropped 450 to 600 nucleotide sequences that were highly shared and had low generation probability. In a later analysis, a clonal expansion index for each public chain was calculated from normalized within-repertoire ranks of inferred template counts. In a later analysis, generation probabilities were computed using a VDJ recombination model fitted to out-of-frame rearrangements, and the results were checked against IGoR. In a later analysis, hypergeometric tests were used to score TCR-TCR, TCR-HLA and TCR-CMV co-occurrence, with a repertoire-size bias correction applied to TCR pairs. A later analysis estimated false discovery rates by permuting HLA or CMV assignments 20 times. In a later analysis, co-occurring TCRs were grouped using DBSCAN, and TCRdist sequence similarity was added for clustering within HLA-allele-positive subsets. Co-occurrence clustering excluded repertoires with fewer than 30,000 or more than 120,000 public chains, plus five with anomalous nucleotide sharing. TCRdb re-hosts the immuneACCESS table, in-frame sequences only. Its copies lack some clones; in the studies checked, an unresolved V gene accounts for under half of them, and the cause for the rest is not known. Clone size and the V and J calls come from that table; the DNA yielded D and trimming. Across this sample there are about 140,000 clones, with roughly three quarters seen only once. Jointly, the top ten make up 5.1% of the sample.

A note on this clone: Which antigen it targets is not known. Within one base of it there is no much larger clone, and no base qualities were kept.

Sequenced input: PBMCs. This clonotype originated in a male donor in good health and CMV-seronegative. The chain joins TRBV11-2 to TRBJ2-3, with a weak D call of TRBD2 (6 bases match). CDR3 sequence: CASSHPRGSTDTQYF. The bases read TGTGCCAGCAGCCACCCCCGGGGGTCCACAGATACGCAGTATTTT. Supplemented by the reference TRBV11-2 and TRBJ2-3 proteins around the CDR3, the complete variable domain is EAGVAQSPRYKIIEKRQSVAFWCNPISGHATLYWYQQILGQGPKLLIQFQNNGVVDDSQLPKDRFSAERLKGVDSTLKIQPAKLEDSAVYLCASSHPRGSTDTQYFGPGTRLTVL.